What follows is one T cell receptor (beta chain) and its context. This sample is drawn from a study of T cell changes during pregnancy in multiple sclerosis. TCRdb's copy holds only in-frame clones and misses some; the assay was immunoSEQ multiplex PCR. The sample holds some 30,000 clones, 88% seen once. The ends lost 0 bases at V and 6 bases at J; junction bases unmatched: 4. Germline assignment: CDR1 KGHSH and CDR2 LQKENI. The CDR3 has 15 residues. The clonotype comes from a female donor with multiple sclerosis, enrolled in a pregnancy study. This rearrangement joins TRBV18 to TRBJ2-2, with 7 bases lining up with TRBD1. The specimen was CD8+ T cells from peripheral blood mononuclear cells, collected in the second trimester of pregnancy. CDR3 nucleotide sequence: TGTGCCAGCTCACCACCGGACAGGTTGCCCGGGGAGCTGTTTTTT. This translates into CASSPPDRLPGELFF.